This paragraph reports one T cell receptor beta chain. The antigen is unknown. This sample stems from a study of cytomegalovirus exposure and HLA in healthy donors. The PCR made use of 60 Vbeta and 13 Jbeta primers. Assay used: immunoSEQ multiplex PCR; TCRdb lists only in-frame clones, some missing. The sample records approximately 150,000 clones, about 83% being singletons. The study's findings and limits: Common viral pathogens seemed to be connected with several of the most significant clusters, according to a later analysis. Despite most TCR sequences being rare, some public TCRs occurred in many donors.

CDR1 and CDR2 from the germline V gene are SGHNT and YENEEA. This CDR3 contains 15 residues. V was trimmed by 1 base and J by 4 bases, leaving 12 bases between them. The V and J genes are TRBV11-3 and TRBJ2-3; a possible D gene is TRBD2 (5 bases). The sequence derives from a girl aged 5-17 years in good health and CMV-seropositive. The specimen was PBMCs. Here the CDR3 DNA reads TGTGCCAGCAGCTTAGTCCCGAGGGTCCCAGATACGCAGTATTTT. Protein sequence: CASSLVPRVPDTQYF.